This TCR beta chain was retrieved from a study of human T cells and chemical hapten exposure. Overall study: The patients were mostly female; they had alopecia areata, totalis or universalis. TCR yields per sample varied mostly from small pooled library volume differences.

Details on this clonotype: What it recognizes is unknown.

Indicated time point: pre-sensitization, week 0. Treatment specified: therapeutic diphenylcyclopropenone sensitization with weekly scalp DPC. One entry per CDR3 protein, called by TCRdb with MiXCR from the RACE reads. The sample lists about 98,000 distinct CDR3 sequences, 10% to 13% occurring once. Overall study findings and caveats: TCRs at high frequency, those above 1 in 1000, did not change with DPC sensitization. Expanded TCRs formed significantly more large CDR3 similarity clusters than controls.

Germline assignment: CDR1 LGHDT and CDR2 YNNKEL (reference sequence). V lost 4 bases, J lost 2 bases, and 14 bases lay in between. CDR3 length: 15 amino acids. Here the sequenced sample was whole blood, taken in connection with sensitization to the hapten diphenylcyclopropenone (DPC). The sequence was obtained from a woman between 55 and 75 years old with alopecia areata. Some clones in this sample may be carry-over from other donors' samples. This rearrangement joins TRBV3-1 to TRBJ1-2, with D possibly being TRBD1 (5 bases). In nucleotides, the CDR3 is TGTGCCAGCAGCCCCACCGGGGCAGCAAACTATGGCTACACCTTC. Amino acids: CASSPTGAANYGYTF.